The 29 T cell receptor beta chains below come from one sample, sequenced in a study of T cell changes during pregnancy in multiple sclerosis. Assay used: immunoSEQ multiplex PCR; TCRdb lists only in-frame clones, some missing. The sample consists of tens of thousands of clones, 90% to 95% of them appearing once. The specimen was CD4+ T cells from peripheral blood mononuclear cells, collected before pregnancy. The receptors derive from a female donor with multiple sclerosis, enrolled in a pregnancy study.

This clone appeared once. CDR3 sequence reads: CASSPGTPLRPSTDTQYF. DNA for the CDR3: TGCGCCAGCTCGCCCGGGACTCCGTTACGACCTAGCACAGATACGCAGTATTTT. The chain joins TRBV5-1 to TRBJ2-3; D perhaps matches TRBD2 (6 bases). Germline loops: CDR1 SGHRS, CDR2 YFSETQ. The germline V and J ends were trimmed by 7 bases and 0 bases, with 24 bases remaining between them. This CDR3 is built from 18 residues.

This chain uses TRBV4-2 with TRBJ2-3, with 14 bases identical to TRBD2. The CDR3 runs to 19 residues. V gave up 0 bases and J gave up 0 bases; unmatched junction bases: 5. CDR1 and CDR2 (germline): LGHNA, YNFKEQ. CDR3 coding DNA: TGTGCCAGCAGCCAAGATCGACTAGCGGGAGGGTCTAGCACAGATACGCAGTATTTT. Amino acids: CASSQDRLAGGSSTDTQYF.

The J gene is TRBJ1-2, the V gene TRBV12-2. TRBV12-2 is a pseudogene locus. This CDR3 spans 13 amino acids. CDR3 residues: CASRLGGLNGYTF. The CDR3 coding sequence is TGTGCAAGTCGATTAGGGGGACTGAATGGCTACACCTTC.

The V and J genes are TRBV6-1 and TRBJ1-1, with a weak D call TRBD1 (6 bases). The germline V gene encodes CDR1 MNHNS and CDR2 SASEGT. The length of the CDR3 is 16 residues. With 3 bases removed from V and 5 bases from J, the gap between germline ends came to 19 bases. The CDR3 sequence is CASSDRGREGGTEAFF. CDR3 DNA sequence: TGTGCCAGCAGTGATCGAGGCAGGGAGGGGGGGACTGAAGCTTTCTTT.

Notes on this clone: Other nucleotide sequences from this sample produce the same CDR3. V is TRBV5-8 and J is TRBJ1-2, with D hard to call. Trimming left V 0 bases short and J 4 bases short, with 7 bases between. The CDR3 covers 13 residues. CDR1 is SGHTS and CDR2 is YDEGEE in the germline V gene. The CDR3 here is CASSLARSYGYTF. The CDR3 coding sequence is TGTGCCAGCAGCTTGGCCAGGTCCTATGGCTACACCTTC.

This sequence joins TRBV5-6 and TRBJ2-7; D is ambiguous. The CDR3 consists of 17 residues. The ends were cut back, 2 bases at V and 0 bases at J, with 18 bases in the middle. The germline V gene has CDR1 SGHDT and CDR2 YYEEEE. The CDR3 sequence is CASSLWRNTLSSYEQYF. The CDR3 bases are TGTGCCAGCAGCTTATGGCGGAACACCTTAAGCTCCTACGAGCAGTACTTC.

The chain uses TRBV18 and TRBJ2-1, with TRBD2 matching 15 bases. Germline CDR1 is KGHSH and CDR2 is LQKENI. Losses at the gene ends were 2 bases for V and 11 bases for J; bases not matched to a gene: 1. CDR3 length equals 14 residues. CDR3 DNA: TGTGCCAGCTCACCAGGGACTAGCGGGAGGCAGCAGTTCTTC. Protein sequence: CASSPGTSGRQQFF.

The chain uses TRBV7-2 and TRBJ2-3, with 11 positions matching TRBD2. This CDR3 contains 18 residues. Looked up from germline, CDR1 is SGHTA and CDR2 is FQGNSA. The J segment lost 6 bases and the V segment lost 0 bases, leaving 11 bases of the junction unmatched. The CDR3 spells CASSLAGDSGRAWDTQYF. The CDR3 coding sequence is TGTGCCAGCAGCTTAGCGGGAGATAGCGGGAGGGCCTGGGATACGCAGTATTTT. Full variable domain (missing parts from reference TRBV7-2 and TRBJ2-3): GAGVSQSPSNKVTEKGKDVELRCDPISGHTALYWYRQSLGQGLEFLIYFQGNSAPDKSGLPSDRFSAERTGGSVSTLTIQRTQQEDSAVYLCASSLAGDSGRAWDTQYFGPGTRLTVL.

The chain links TRBV29-1 to TRBJ1-4; no clear D. The V end lost 4 bases, the J end lost 6 bases, and 3 bases lay between the germline ends. This CDR3 region has 10 residues. CDR1 is SQVTM and CDR2 is ANQGSEA in the germline V gene. CDR3 in amino acids: CSVGDEKLFF. CDR3 coding DNA: TGCAGCGTTGGAGATGAAAAACTGTTTTTT.

This chain joins TRBV4-1 and TRBJ2-7; D perhaps matches TRBD2 (6 bases). From germline, CDR1 is MGHRA and CDR2 YSYEKL. With 0 bases removed from V and 6 bases from J, the gap between germline ends came to 18 bases. The CDR3 covers 16 residues. CDR3 nucleotide sequence: TGCGCCAGCAGCCAAGAGGCCCCCGGGGGTAGGGGCGAGCAGTACTTC. Translated, it gives CASSQEAPGGRGEQYF.

This clone has only a few counts. The V gene is TRBV4-2, the J gene TRBJ2-2, with D perhaps TRBD1 (5 bases). V was pared by 0 bases and J by 1 base, with 12 bases between. Per germline, CDR1 LGHNA and CDR2 YNFKEQ. The length of the CDR3 is 17 residues. CDR3 protein: CASSQDDQGLNTGELFF. In DNA form, the CDR3 reads TGTGCCAGCAGCCAAGACGATCAGGGTTTGAACACCGGGGAGCTGTTTTTT.

This chain uses TRBV5-4 with TRBJ2-7, with 9 bases lining up with TRBD1. The CDR3 is made up of 15 amino acids. The V segment lost 0 bases and the J segment 6 bases; nucleotides outside the gene matches: 7. CDR1 is SGHNT, CDR2 YYREEE, per germline (reference sequence). Here the CDR3 reads CASSLAGTGLGEQYF. CDR3 in DNA: TGTGCCAGCAGCTTGGCCGGGACAGGGCTGGGCGAGCAGTACTTC.

This chain joins TRBV5-1 and TRBJ2-1, with 7 positions matching TRBD1. The V gene's germline CDR1 is SGHRS and CDR2 YFSETQ. Trimming removed 2 bases from V and 6 bases from J; junction bases left unmatched: 2. This CDR3 is built from 13 residues. This CDR3 reads CASSLGTVNEQFF. In DNA form, the CDR3 reads TGCGCCAGCAGCTTAGGGACAGTCAATGAGCAGTTCTTC. Looking up the rest from reference TRBV5-1 and TRBJ2-1 gives the full variable domain: KAGVTQTPRYLIKTRGQQVTLSCSPISGHRSVSWYQQTPGQGLQFLFEYFSETQRNKGNFPGRFSGRQFSNSRSEMNVSTLELGDSALYLCASSLGTVNEQFFGPGTRLTVL.

The rearrangement links TRBV10-2 to TRBJ2-1, with TRBD2 matching 8 bases. With V trimmed by 8 bases and J by 7 bases, 13 bases remained unmatched. Germline CDR1 reads WSHSY; CDR2 reads SAAADI. The CDR3 is made up of 15 amino acids. CDR3 sequence (DNA): TGCGCCAGCGGGAAAGCGGGAGCAGTAAGGAATGAGCAGTTCTTC. The encoded protein is CASGKAGAVRNEQFF.

This chain joins TRBV6-1 and TRBJ2-7, with TRBD1 identical over 8 bases. With 5 bases clipped from V and 0 bases from J, the junction kept 3 bases outside the gene matches. The CDR3 has 14 residues. The germline V gene encodes CDR1 MNHNS and CDR2 SASEGT. The CDR3 nucleotides are TGTGCCAGCAGTTGGGACAGGTTCTCCTACGAGCAGTACTTC. Translated, it gives CASSWDRFSYEQYF.

The chain is built from TRBV6-6 and TRBJ2-2; 7 nucleotides line up with TRBD2. CDR1 is MNHNY, CDR2 SVGAGI, per germline (reference sequence). Unmatched junction bases numbered 9, after V lost 7 bases and J lost 7 bases. The CDR3 sequence is 14 residues long. CDR3 nucleotide sequence: TGTGCCAGCACGGCTAGCGGTAATATCGGGGAGCTGTTTTTT. It specifies CASTASGNIGELFF.

The rearrangement joins TRBV19 to TRBJ1-2; tentative D call: TRBD1 (5 bases). Germline V gene sequence: CDR1 LNHDA, CDR2 SQIVND (reference sequence). The CDR3 is 13 amino acids. The ends were cut back, 4 bases at V and 6 bases at J, with 12 bases in the middle. The CDR3 reads CASSTGKGHGYTF. The CDR3 coding sequence is TGTGCCAGTAGTACCGGCAAGGGGCATGGCTACACCTTC.

The CDR3: CASITRDREGGEQFF. The CDR3 DNA reads as TGTGCCAGCATAACCCGGGACAGGGAAGGCGGTGAGCAGTTCTTC. The V gene is TRBV7-4, the J gene TRBJ2-1; 9 nucleotides agree with TRBD1. Germline trimming cut 7 bases from V and 9 bases from J; bases unmatched to any gene: 13. CDR3 length equals 15 residues. Germline loops: CDR1 SGHVT, CDR2 SQSDAQ.

The chain has TRBV15 and TRBJ2-3, with 7 bases matching TRBD1. There are 16 residues in the CDR3. V was pared by 1 base and J by 11 bases, with 15 bases of the junction left unmatched. Germline V CDR1 and CDR2: LNHNV, YYDKDF (reference sequence). CDR3 bases: TGTGCCACCAGCAGAGCCTCCCTTTTCAACCGACAGGGGCAGTATTTT. This gives the protein CATSRASLFNRQGQYF.

The chain couples TRBV19 to TRBJ2-7; TRBD2 matches 11 bases. Trimming removed 2 bases from V and 5 bases from J; junction bases left unmatched: 8. The CDR3 totals 16 residues. CDR1 and CDR2 from the germline V gene are LNHDA and SQIVND (reference sequence). The CDR3 is CASSITSGRIGDEQYF. In DNA, the CDR3 is TGTGCCAGTAGTATAACTAGCGGGAGAATCGGGGACGAGCAGTACTTC.

The chain joins TRBV6-6 to TRBJ1-3; no reliable D call. This CDR3 has 12 residues. Deletions cut 5 bases from V and 4 bases from J, with 6 bases between. The germline gives CDR1 MNHNY, CDR2 SVGAGI (reference sequence). CDR3 protein: CASSPTGNTIYF. The CDR3 DNA sequence: TGTGCCAGCAGTCCTACCGGAAACACCATATATTTT.

The rearrangement links TRBV9 to TRBJ1-1; 7 nucleotides line up with TRBD1. J lost 0 bases, V lost 4 bases, and 15 bases had no gene match. CDR1 and CDR2 from the germline V gene are SGDLS and YYNGEE. This CDR3 region has 18 residues. This chain's CDR3 is CASSTTDRQGLLNTEAFF. CDR3 nucleotides: TGTGCCAGCAGCACTACTGACCGACAGGGTCTCTTGAACACTGAAGCTTTCTTT.

The chain is built from TRBV27 and TRBJ2-3, with a tentative D call TRBD2 (5 bases). This CDR3 comprises 13 residues. Between the trimmed V and J ends, which lost 8 bases and 5 bases, there was a span of 14 bases. From germline, CDR1 is MNHEY and CDR2 SMNVEV (reference sequence). The CDR3 DNA sequence: TGTGCCAGCGGACGGACTTTCGGAGATACGCAGTATTTT. Its translation is CASGRTFGDTQYF.

This chain's CDR3 is CASSLSDRYNEQFF. The CDR3 DNA is TGTGCCAGCAGTTTATCTGACAGGTACAATGAGCAGTTCTTC. The rearrangement links TRBV27 to TRBJ2-1; the D gene is possibly TRBD1 (6 bases). Trimming removed 0 bases at V and 4 bases at J, with 7 bases between. This CDR3 spans 14 amino acids. Germline V gene sequence: CDR1 MNHEY, CDR2 SMNVEV (reference sequence).

The chain employs TRBV10-1 and TRBJ2-5, with 9 positions matching TRBD2. Germline V lookup: CDR1 WNHNN, CDR2 SYGVQD (reference sequence). The CDR3 is 15 amino acids. Losses at the gene ends were 2 bases for V and 6 bases for J; bases not matched to a gene: 7. This chain's CDR3 is CASSEDASGIKTQYF. CDR3 nucleotides: TGCGCCAGCAGTGAGGATGCTAGCGGGATAAAGACCCAGTACTTC.

The V gene is TRBV5-8, the J gene TRBJ1-2, with D tentatively TRBD1 (5 bases). The germline V gene encodes CDR1 SGHTS and CDR2 YDEGEE. This CDR3 region has 12 residues. V lost 5 bases to trimming and J lost 10 bases, with 15 bases between them. The CDR3 coding sequence is TGTGCCAGCAGAACGACAGAACCAAACTACACCTTC. Amino acid sequence: CASRTTEPNYTF. Full variable domain (missing parts from reference TRBV5-8 and TRBJ1-2): EAGVTQSPTHLIKTRGQQATLRCSPISGHTSVYWYQQALGLGLQFLLWYDEGEERNRGNFPPRFSGRQFPNYSSELNVNALELEDSALYLCASRTTEPNYTFGSGTRLTVV.

This chain links TRBV6-6 with TRBJ1-1; D may be TRBD1 (5 bases). V was trimmed by 4 bases and J by 4 bases, leaving 13 bases between them. Germline CDR1 and CDR2: MNHNY and SVGAGI (reference sequence). The CDR3 is 14 residues long. DNA for the CDR3: TGTGCCAGCAGTTCCCCTCGGGGGGGCACTGAAGCTTTCTTT. Its translation: CASSSPRGGTEAFF.

The chain carries TRBV5-1 and TRBJ2-5, with D perhaps TRBD1 (6 bases). This CDR3 is built from 15 residues. Germline assignment: CDR1 SGHRS and CDR2 YFSETQ. Trimming stripped 7 bases from V and 2 bases from J, with 18 bases between. The CDR3 here is CASVAVRGLQETQYF. The CDR3 bases are TGCGCCAGCGTGGCGGTCAGGGGTCTTCAAGAGACCCAGTACTTC.

The chain links TRBV6-5 to TRBJ2-7, with 7 bases matching TRBD1. The CDR3 extends over 15 amino acids. The junction had 9 bases not matched to a gene; V was cut back by 5 bases and J by 2 bases. The germline CDR1 and CDR2 sequences are MNHEY and SVGAGI. CDR3 in DNA: TGTGCCAGCAGTCCACTCCGGGACAGTACCTACGAGCAGTACTTC. As protein: CASSPLRDSTYEQYF.